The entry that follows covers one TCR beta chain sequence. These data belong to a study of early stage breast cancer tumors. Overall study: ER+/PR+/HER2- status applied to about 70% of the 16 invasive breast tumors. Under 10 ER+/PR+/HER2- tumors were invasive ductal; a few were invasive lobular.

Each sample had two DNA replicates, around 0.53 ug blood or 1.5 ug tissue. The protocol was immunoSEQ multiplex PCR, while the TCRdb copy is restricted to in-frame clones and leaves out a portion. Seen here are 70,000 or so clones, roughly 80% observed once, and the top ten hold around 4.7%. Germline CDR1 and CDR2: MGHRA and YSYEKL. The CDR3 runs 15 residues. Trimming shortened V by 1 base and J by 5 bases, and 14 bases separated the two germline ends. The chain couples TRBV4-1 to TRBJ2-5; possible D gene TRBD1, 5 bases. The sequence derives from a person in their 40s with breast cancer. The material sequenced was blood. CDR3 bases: TGCGCCAGCAGCCAAGTAGACAGTTTCGGGGAGACCCAGTACTTC. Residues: CASSQVDSFGETQYF.